This entry is about one T cell receptor beta chain. Its antigen remains unidentified. This CDR3 spans 13 amino acids. The V gene lost 1 base and the J gene lost 5 bases, with 6 bases spanning the gap. From germline, CDR1 is SGHNT and CDR2 YENEEA. TCRdb's table, derived via immunoSEQ multiplex PCR, lists solely in-frame clones and lacks some. The data show roughly 160,000 clones, 93% seen once. This sample is part of a study of T cell responses to AZD1222 COVID-19 vaccine. Across the whole study: Timing groups of about 4 and about 12 weeks for second doses were pooled.

Regarding the study as a whole: No day 14 peak samples; only post-peak repertoires were characterized.

The chain links TRBV11-3 to TRBJ2-1; D remains ambiguous. The source is an adult in good health. This specimen consisted of peripheral blood, obtained on day 0 of AZD1222 vaccination. CDR3 nucleotide sequence: TGTGCCAGCAGCTTAGTGGCCAACAATGAGCAGTTCTTC. The encoded protein is CASSLVANNEQFF.